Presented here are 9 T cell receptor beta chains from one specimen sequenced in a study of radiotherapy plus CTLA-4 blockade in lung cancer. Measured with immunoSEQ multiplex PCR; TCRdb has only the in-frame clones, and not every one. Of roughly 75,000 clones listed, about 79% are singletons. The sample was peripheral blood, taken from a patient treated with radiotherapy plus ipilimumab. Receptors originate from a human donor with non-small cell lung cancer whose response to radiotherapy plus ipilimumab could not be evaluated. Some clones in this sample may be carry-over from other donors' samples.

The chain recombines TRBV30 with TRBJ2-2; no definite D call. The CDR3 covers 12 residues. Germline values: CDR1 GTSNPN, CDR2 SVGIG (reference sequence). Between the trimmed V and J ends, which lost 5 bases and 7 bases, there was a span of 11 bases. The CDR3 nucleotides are TGTGCCTGGGGTCCGAGAATCGGGGAGCTGTTTTTT. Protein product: CAWGPRIGELFF.

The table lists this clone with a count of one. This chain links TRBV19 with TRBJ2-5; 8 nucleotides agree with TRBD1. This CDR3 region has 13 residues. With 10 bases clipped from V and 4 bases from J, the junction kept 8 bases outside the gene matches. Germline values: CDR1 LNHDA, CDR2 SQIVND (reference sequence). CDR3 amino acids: CATQDRAGETQYF. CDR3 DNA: TGTGCCACTCAGGACAGGGCGGGAGAGACCCAGTACTTC.

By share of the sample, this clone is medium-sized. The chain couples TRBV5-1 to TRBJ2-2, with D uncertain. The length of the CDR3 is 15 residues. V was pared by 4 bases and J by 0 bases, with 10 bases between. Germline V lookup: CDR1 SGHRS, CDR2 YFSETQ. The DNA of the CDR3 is TGCGCCAGCAGCCTATGGGCAACGAACACCGGGGAGCTGTTTTTT. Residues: CASSLWATNTGELFF. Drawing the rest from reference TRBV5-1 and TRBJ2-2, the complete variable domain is KAGVTQTPRYLIKTRGQQVTLSCSPISGHRSVSWYQQTPGQGLQFLFEYFSETQRNKGNFPGRFSGRQFSNSRSEMNVSTLELGDSALYLCASSLWATNTGELFFGEGSRLTVL.

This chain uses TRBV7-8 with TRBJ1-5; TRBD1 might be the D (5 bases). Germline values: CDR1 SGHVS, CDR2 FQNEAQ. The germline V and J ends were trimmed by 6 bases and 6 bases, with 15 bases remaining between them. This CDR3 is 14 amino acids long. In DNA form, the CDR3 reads TGTGCCAGCAGTTCGTCGACAGCCAGTCAGCCCCAGCATTTT. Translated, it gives CASSSSTASQPQHF.

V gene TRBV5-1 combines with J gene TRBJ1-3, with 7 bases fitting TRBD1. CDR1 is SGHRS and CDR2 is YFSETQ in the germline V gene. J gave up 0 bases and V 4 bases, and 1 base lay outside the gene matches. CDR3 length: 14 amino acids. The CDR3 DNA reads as TGCGCCAGCAGCCAGGGGGACTCTGGAAACACCATATATTTT. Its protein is CASSQGDSGNTIYF.

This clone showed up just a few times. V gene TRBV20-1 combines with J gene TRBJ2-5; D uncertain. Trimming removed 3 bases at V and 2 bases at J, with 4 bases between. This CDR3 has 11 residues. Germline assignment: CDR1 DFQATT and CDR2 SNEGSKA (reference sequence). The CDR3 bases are TGCAGTGCTAGTCAGCAAGAGACCCAGTACTTC. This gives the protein CSASQQETQYF.

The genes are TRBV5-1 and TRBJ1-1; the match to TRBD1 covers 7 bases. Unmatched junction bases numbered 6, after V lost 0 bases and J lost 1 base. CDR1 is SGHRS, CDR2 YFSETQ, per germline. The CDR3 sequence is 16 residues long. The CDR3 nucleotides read TGCGCCAGCAGCTTGGTCGGCGGGACAGCGAACACTGAAGCTTTCTTT. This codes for CASSLVGGTANTEAFF.

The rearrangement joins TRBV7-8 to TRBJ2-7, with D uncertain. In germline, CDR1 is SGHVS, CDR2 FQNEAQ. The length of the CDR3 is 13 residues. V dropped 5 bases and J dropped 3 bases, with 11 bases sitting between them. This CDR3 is CASSPRRNYEQYF. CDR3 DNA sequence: TGTGCCAGCAGCCCTCGGCGGAACTACGAGCAGTACTTC.

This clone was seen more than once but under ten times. The CDR3 is CASSWPGGTEAFF. CDR3 DNA sequence: TGTGCCAGCAGTTGGCCGGGGGGGACTGAAGCTTTCTTT. The chain carries TRBV27 and TRBJ1-1, with TRBD1 as a possible D gene (5 bases). The CDR3 is made up of 13 amino acids. The V end was cut by 4 bases, the J end by 5 bases, with 11 bases between. Germline V gives CDR1 MNHEY, CDR2 SMNVEV (reference sequence).